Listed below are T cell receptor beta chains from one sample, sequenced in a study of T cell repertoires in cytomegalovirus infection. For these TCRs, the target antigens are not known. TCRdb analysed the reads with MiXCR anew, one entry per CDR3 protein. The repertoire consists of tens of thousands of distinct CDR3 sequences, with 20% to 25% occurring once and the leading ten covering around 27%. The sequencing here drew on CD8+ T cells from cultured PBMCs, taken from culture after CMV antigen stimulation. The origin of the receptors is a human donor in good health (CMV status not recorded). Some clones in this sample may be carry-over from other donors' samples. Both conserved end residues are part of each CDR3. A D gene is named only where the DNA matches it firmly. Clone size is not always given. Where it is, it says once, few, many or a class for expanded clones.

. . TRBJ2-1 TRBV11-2 TGTGCCACCCGCGACGTGACGGATGAGCAGTTCTTC CATRDVTDEQFF
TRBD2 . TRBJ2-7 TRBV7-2 TGTGCCAGCAGCTTATTGGGACTAGCGGGGGGGGGTCGCGAGCAGTACTTC CASSLLGLAGGGREQYF
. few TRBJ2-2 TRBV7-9 TGTGCCAGCAGCTTAGCCGCGGGCCATCAGGACACCGGGGAGCTGTTTTTT CASSLAAGHQDTGELFF
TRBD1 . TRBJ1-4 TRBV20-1 TGCAGTGCTATCGGGACAGGGGCGATTAATGAAAAACTGTTTTTT CSAIGTGAINEKLFF
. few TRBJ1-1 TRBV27 TGTGCCAGCAGTGACTTGCGGGGCACTGAAGCTTTCTTT CASSDLRGTEAFF
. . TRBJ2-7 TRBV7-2 TGTGCCAGCAGCCCAAGGACGGTCTACGAGCAGTACTTC CASSPRTVYEQYF
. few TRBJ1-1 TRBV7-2 TGTGCCAGCAGCCCGACAGGCCGTGAAGCTTTCTTT CASSPTGREAFF
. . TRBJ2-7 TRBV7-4 TGTGCCAGCGGCGTCCTCCGCGGGGACTACGAGCAGTACTTC CASGVLRGDYEQYF
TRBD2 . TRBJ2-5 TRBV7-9 TGTGCCAGCAGCCTCATTTCGGGGGGTTCTGGTCGAGAGACCCAGTACTTC CASSLISGGSGRETQYF
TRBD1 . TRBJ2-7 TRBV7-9 TGTGCCAGCAGCGCTTTCCCGGGACAGGTGTCTTTCTCCGAGCAGTACTTC CASSAFPGQVSFSEQYF
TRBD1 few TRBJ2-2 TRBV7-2 TGTGCCACCTACAGGGGGAAGGCCGGGGAGCTGTTTTTT CATYRGKAGELFF
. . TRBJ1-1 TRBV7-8 TGTGCCAGCACCGGAATAGTTAGGGATGAAGCTTTCTTT CASTGIVRDEAFF
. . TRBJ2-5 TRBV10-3 TGTGCCATCAGTGAGACAGGGACCTACCAAGAGACCCAGTACTTC CAISETGTYQETQYF
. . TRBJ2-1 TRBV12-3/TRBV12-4 TGTGCCAGCCGCTTCTCCTACAATGAGCAGTTCTTC CASRFSYNEQFF
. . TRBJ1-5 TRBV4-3 TGCGCCAGCAGCCCAAAGCGGACATCGAGCAATCAGCCCCAGCATTTT CASSPKRTSSNQPQHF
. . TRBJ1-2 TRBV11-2 TGTGCCAGCAGCTTAGCTACCAGAAATACGGGACTTAACTATGGCTACACCTTC CASSLATRNTGLNYGYTF
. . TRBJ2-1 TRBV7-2 TGTGCCAGCAGCTTAGTACAGCGGGCAGGGAATGAGCAGTTCTTC CASSLVQRAGNEQFF
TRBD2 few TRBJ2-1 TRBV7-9 TGTGCCAGCAGCCCACCTCGTCTAGCGGGAGAAGAGTACAATGAGCAGTTCTTC CASSPPRLAGEEYNEQFF
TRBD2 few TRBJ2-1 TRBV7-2 TGTGCCAGCAGCTACGGGACTAGCGCCTACAATGAGCAGTTCTTC CASSYGTSAYNEQFF
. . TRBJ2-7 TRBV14 TGTGCCAGCAGCCAAGTAGGGAGCTCCTACGAGCAGTACTTC CASSQVGSSYEQYF
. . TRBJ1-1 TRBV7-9 TGTGCCAGCAGCTACGAGACAGGGAACACTGAAGCTTTCTTT CASSYETGNTEAFF
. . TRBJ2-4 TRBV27 TGTGCCAGCAGTCTAAGTCGACAAAACATTCAGTACTTC CASSLSRQNIQYF
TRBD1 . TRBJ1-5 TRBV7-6 TGTGCCAGCAGCGCGGGACAGATCAATCAGCCCCAGCATTTT CASSAGQINQPQHF
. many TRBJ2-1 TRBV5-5 TGTGCCAGCAGCCTCCGAATGTCGAATGAGCAGTTCTTC CASSLRMSNEQFF
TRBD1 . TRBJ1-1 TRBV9 TGTGCCAGCAGCGTAGTGGACAGGGGCACTGAAGCTTTCTTT CASSVVDRGTEAFF
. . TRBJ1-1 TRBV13 TGTGCCAGCAGCTCGACAGGCGATGAAGCTTTCTTT CASSSTGDEAFF
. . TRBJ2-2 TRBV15 TGTGCCACCAGCCGGGGACCCGGGGAGCTGTTTTTT CATSRGPGELFF
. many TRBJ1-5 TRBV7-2 TGTGCCAGCAGCTTAGGTACGAGGAATCAGCCCCAGCATTTT CASSLGTRNQPQHF
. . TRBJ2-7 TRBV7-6 TGTGCCAGCAGCTCGCGGATCCCCTACGAGCAGTACTTC CASSSRIPYEQYF
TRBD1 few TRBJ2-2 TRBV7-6 TGTGCCAGCAGCTCGGGGGACAGGGGCACCGGGGAGCTGTTTTTT CASSSGDRGTGELFF
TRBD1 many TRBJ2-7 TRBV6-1 TGTGCCACCTACAGGGGCGGAGAGCAGTACTTC CATYRGGEQYF
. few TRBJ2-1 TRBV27 TGTGCCAGCAGTTCCCCAGCTCTTGGCAATGAGCAGTTCTTC CASSSPALGNEQFF
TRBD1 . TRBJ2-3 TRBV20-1 TGCAGTGCTAGAGATAGAAACAGGGGGGATAATACGCAGTATTTT CSARDRNRGDNTQYF
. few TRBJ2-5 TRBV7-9 TGTGCCAGCAGCTTAGCGCCCGCCGGGGGCGCCCGGGGTGAGACCCAGTACTTC CASSLAPAGGARGETQYF
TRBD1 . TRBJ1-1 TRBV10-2 TGCGCCAGCAGTGAGCCAGGGGGCGCGAGGGCTGAAGCTTTCTTT CASSEPGGARAEAFF
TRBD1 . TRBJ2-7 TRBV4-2 TGTGCCAGCAGCCAAGAAGGGACAGATCCCTCCTACGAGCAGTACTTC CASSQEGTDPSYEQYF
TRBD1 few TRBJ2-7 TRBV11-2 TGTGCCAGCAGCTGGACAGGGTCCTACGAGCAGTACTTC CASSWTGSYEQYF
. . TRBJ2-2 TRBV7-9 TGTGCCAGCAGCAGTCCGGAGGAGGCCGGGGAGCTGTTTTTT CASSSPEEAGELFF
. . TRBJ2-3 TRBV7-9 TGTGCCAGCAGCTTATTGGACATGATCGTTGGGGATACGCAGTATTTT CASSLLDMIVGDTQYF
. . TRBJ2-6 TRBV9 TGTGCCAGCACCAACCAGGGCGTCCTGACTTTC CASTNQGVLTF
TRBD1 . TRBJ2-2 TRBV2 TGTGCCAGCCTAACGACAGGGATAAACACCGGGGAGCTGTTTTTT CASLTTGINTGELFF
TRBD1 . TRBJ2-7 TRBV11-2 TGTGCCAGCAGCCGCGGACAGGGGTCGGGGTACGAGCAGTACTTC CASSRGQGSGYEQYF
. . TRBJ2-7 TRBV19 TGTGCCAGTATGGGGCCAGCGTCCTACGAGCAGTACTTC CASMGPASYEQYF
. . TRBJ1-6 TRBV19 TGTGCCAGTAGTATCTCAGGGATTTCACCCCTCCACTTT CASSISGISPLHF
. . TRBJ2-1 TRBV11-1 TGTGCCAGCAGCAGCCGGTCCCTCAGGTTCGATGAGCAGTTCTTC CASSSRSLRFDEQFF
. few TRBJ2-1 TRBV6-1 TGTGCCAGCAGTCTCCGGGACACCGACAATGAGCAGTTCTTC CASSLRDTDNEQFF
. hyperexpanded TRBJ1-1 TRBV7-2 TGTGCCAGCAGCTTGGCCAGGGTGAACACTGAAGCTTTCTTT CASSLARVNTEAFF
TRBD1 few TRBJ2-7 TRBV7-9 TGTGCCAGCAGCCACACCGGGACAGGGGCCTACGAGCAGTACTTC CASSHTGTGAYEQYF